What follows describes a single TCR beta chain. This sample stems from a study of cytomegalovirus exposure and HLA in healthy donors. The PCR used 60 Vbeta and 13 Jbeta primers. TCRdb's copy holds only in-frame clones and misses some; the assay was immunoSEQ multiplex PCR. Among 92,000 or so clones listed, about two thirds were seen once. There are 16 residues in the CDR3. Per the germline V gene, CDR1 is SGHVS and CDR2 is FQNEAQ. V shed 1 base and J shed 0 bases, with 13 bases lying between them. This receptor was obtained from a woman in her fifties or sixties in good health and CMV-seropositive. Sequenced material: PBMCs. V and J are TRBV7-8 and TRBJ2-7, with D possibly matching TRBD2 (5 bases). CDR3 DNA: TGTGCCAGCAGCTTAGAAGCGACTACTTTCTCCTACGAGCAGTACTTC. Translating it yields CASSLEATTFSYEQYF.